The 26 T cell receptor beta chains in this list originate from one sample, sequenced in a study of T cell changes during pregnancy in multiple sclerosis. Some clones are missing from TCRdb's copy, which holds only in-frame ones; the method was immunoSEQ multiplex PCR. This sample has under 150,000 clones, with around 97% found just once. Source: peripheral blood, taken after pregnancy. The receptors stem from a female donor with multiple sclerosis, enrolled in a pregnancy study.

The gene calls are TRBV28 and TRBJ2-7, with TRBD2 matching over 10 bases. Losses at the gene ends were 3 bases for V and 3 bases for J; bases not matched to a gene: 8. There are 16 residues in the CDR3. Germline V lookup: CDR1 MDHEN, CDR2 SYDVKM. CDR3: CASSFQTSGAHYEQYF. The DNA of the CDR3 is TGTGCCAGCAGTTTCCAAACTAGCGGGGCTCACTACGAGCAGTACTTC.

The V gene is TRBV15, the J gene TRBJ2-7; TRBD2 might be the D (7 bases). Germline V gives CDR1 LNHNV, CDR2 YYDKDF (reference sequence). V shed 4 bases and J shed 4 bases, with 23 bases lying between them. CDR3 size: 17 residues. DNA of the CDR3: TGTGCCACCAGCAATTTGGCCCGACGGGGGGCAGTTTACGAGCAGTACTTC. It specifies CATSNLARRGAVYEQYF.

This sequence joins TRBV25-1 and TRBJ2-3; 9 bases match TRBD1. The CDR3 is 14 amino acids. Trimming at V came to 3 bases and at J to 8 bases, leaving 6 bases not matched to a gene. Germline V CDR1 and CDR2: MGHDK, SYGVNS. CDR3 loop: CASSEGQGIGTQYF. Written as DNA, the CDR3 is TGTGCCAGCAGTGAGGGACAGGGTATTGGTACGCAGTATTTT. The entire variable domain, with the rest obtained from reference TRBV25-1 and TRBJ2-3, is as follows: EADIYQTPRYLVIGTGKKITLECSQTMGHDKMYWYQQDPGMELHLIHYSYGVNSTEKGDLSSESTVSRIRTEHFPLTLESARPSHTSQYLCASSEGQGIGTQYFGPGTRLTVL.

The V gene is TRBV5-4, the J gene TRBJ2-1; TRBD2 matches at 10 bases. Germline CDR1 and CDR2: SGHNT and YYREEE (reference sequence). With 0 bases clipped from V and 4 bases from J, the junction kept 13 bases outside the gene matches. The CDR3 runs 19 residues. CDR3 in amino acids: CASSLDPISSGSRYNEQFF. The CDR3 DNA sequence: TGTGCCAGCAGCTTGGACCCTATCTCTAGCGGGAGTAGGTACAATGAGCAGTTCTTC.

The chain's CDR3 is CASSPLSEGYEQYF. The CDR3 DNA is TGTGCCAGCTCACCATTGAGTGAGGGATACGAGCAGTACTTC. This sequence joins TRBV18 and TRBJ2-7; D perhaps matches TRBD2 (5 bases). Looked up from germline, CDR1 is KGHSH and CDR2 is LQKENI. The CDR3 sequence is 14 residues long. The V end was cut by 2 bases, the J end by 4 bases, with 12 bases between.

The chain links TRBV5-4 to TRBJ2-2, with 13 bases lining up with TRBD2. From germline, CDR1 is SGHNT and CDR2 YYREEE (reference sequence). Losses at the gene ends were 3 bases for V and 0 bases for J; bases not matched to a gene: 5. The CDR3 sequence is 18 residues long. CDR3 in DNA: TGTGCCAGCAGCTCGGGACTAGCGGGAAACTCGAACACCGGGGAGCTGTTTTTT. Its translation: CASSSGLAGNSNTGELFF. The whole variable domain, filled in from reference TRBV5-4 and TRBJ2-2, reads ETGVTQSPTHLIKTRGQQVTLRCSSQSGHNTVSWYQQALGQGPQFIFQYYREEENGRGNFPPRFSGLQFPNYSSELNVNALELDDSALYLCASSSGLAGNSNTGELFFGEGSRLTVL.

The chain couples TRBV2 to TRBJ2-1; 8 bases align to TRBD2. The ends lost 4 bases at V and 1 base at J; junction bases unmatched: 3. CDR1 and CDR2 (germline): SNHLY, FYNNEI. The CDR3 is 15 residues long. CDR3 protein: CASSGGLVSYNEQFF. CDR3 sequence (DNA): TGTGCCAGCAGTGGGGGACTAGTGTCCTACAATGAGCAGTTCTTC.

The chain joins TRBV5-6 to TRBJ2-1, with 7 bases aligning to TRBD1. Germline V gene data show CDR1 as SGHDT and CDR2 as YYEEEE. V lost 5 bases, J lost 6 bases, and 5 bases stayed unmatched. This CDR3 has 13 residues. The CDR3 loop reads CASRTGQFNEQFF. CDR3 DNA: TGTGCCAGCAGGACGGGACAGTTCAATGAGCAGTTCTTC.

The CDR3 here is CASSSSTGGSYEQYF. The CDR3, as DNA: TGTGCCAGCAGCTCTTCGACAGGGGGCTCTTACGAGCAGTACTTC. The chain has TRBV27 and TRBJ2-7, with 10 bases matching TRBD1. Germline CDR1 is MNHEY and CDR2 is SMNVEV (reference sequence). There are 15 residues in the CDR3. V lost 6 bases and J lost 4; bases outside the gene matches: 9.

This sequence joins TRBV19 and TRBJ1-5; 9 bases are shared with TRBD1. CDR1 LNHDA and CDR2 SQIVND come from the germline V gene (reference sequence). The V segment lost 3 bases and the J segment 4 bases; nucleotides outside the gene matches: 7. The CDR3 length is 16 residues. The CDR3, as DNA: TGTGCCAGTAGTATCCTGCACAGGGGGCTAAATCAGCCCCAGCATTTT. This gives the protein CASSILHRGLNQPQHF.

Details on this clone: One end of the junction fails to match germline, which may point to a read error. DNA of the CDR3: TGTGCCAGTAGTCCCTTCGCCGGGACAGCATATGTCTACACCTTC. The encoded protein is CASSPFAGTAYVYTF. The chain couples TRBV19 to TRBJ1-2, with TRBD1 matching over 7 bases. The germline CDR1 and CDR2 sequences are LNHDA and SQIVND (reference sequence). CDR3 length equals 15 residues.

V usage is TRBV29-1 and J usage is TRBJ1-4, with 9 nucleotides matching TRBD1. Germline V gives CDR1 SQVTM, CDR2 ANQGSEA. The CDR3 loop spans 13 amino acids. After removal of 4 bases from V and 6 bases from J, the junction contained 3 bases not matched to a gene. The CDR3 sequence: CSVAGTGYEKLFF. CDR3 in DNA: TGCAGCGTTGCCGGGACAGGGTATGAAAAACTGTTTTTT.

Here the CDR3 reads CASSQAGTAPRYF. As DNA, the CDR3 is TGTGCCAGCAGCCAAGCGGGGACAGCCCCGAGGTATTTT. The chain uses TRBV14 and TRBJ2-3; TRBD1 agrees at 7 bases. The CDR3 runs to 13 residues. CDR1 SGHDN and CDR2 FVKESK come from the germline V gene. V was clipped by 1 base and J by 14 bases; unmatched bases: 9.

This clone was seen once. The CDR3 here is CASRRGPQNTGELFF. The CDR3 region has the DNA TGTGCCAGCCGAAGGGGCCCTCAAAACACCGGGGAGCTGTTTTTT. The chain carries TRBV2 and TRBJ2-2, with a weak D call TRBD1 (5 bases). Trimming left V 8 bases short and J 2 bases short, with 15 bases between. Germline V CDR1 and CDR2: SNHLY, FYNNEI. The CDR3 contains 15 residues.

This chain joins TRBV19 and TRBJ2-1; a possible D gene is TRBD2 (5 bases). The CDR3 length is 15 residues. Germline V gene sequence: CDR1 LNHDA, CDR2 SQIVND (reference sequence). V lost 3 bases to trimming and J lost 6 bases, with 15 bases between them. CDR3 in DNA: TGTGCCAGTAGTATGTTGAGGGCGTCGATCAATGAGCAGTTCTTC. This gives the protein CASSMLRASINEQFF.

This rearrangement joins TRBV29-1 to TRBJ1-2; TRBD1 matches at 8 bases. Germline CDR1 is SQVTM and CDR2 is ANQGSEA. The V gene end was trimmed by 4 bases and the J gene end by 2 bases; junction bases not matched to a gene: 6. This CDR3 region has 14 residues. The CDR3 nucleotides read TGCAGCGTTGTGGGGGACAGGATAAACTATGGCTACACCTTC. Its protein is CSVVGDRINYGYTF.

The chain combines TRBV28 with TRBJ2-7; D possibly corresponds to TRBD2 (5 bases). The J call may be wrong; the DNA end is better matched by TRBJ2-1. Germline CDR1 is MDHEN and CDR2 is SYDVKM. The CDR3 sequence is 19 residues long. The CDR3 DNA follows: TGTGCCAGCAGTTTTGTTGGGAGTGGATTACTGGGATCCTACAATGAGCAGTTCTTC. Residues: CASSFVGSGLLGSYNEQFF.

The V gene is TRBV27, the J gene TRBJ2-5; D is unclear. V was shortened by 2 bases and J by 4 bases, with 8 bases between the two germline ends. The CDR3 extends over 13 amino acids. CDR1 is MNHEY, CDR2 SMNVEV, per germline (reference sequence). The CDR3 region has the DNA TGTGCCAGCAGTTTAATGACGGGAGAGACCCAGTACTTC. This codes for CASSLMTGETQYF.

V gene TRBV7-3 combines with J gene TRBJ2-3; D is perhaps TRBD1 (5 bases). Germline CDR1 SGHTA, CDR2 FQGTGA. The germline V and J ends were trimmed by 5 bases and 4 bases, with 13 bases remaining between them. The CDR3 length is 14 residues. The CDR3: CASSQGWGADTQYF. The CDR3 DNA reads TGTGCCAGCAGCCAAGGGTGGGGCGCAGATACGCAGTATTTT.

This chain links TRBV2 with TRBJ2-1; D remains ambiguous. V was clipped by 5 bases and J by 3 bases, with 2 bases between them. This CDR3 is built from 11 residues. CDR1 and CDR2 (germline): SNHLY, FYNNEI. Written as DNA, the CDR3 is TGTGCCAGCAGTCGCTACAATGAGCAGTTCTTC. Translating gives CASSRYNEQFF.

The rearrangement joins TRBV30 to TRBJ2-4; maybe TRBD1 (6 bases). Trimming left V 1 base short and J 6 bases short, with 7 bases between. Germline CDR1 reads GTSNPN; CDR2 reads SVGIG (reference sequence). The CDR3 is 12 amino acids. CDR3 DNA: TGTGCCTGGAGTGCAGGGGCAAACATTCAGTACTTC. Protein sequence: CAWSAGANIQYF. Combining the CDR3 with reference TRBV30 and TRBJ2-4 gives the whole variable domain SQTIHQWPATLVQPVGSPLSLECTVEGTSNPNLYWYRQAAGRGLQLLFYSVGIGQISSEVPQNLSASRPQDRQFILSSKKLLLSDSGFYLCAWSAGANIQYFGAGTRLSVL.

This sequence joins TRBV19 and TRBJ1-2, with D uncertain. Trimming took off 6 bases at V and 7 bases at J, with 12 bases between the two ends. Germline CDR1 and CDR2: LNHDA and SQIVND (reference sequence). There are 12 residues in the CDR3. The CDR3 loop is CASRGGLSGYTF. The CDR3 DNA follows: TGTGCCAGTAGGGGAGGATTATCTGGCTACACCTTC.

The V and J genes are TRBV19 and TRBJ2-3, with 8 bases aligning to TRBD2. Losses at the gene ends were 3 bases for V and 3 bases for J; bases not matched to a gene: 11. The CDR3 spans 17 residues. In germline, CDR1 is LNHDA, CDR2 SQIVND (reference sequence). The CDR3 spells CASSIRAAGTSTDTQYF. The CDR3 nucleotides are TGTGCCAGTAGTATTCGAGCAGCCGGGACTAGTACAGATACGCAGTATTTT.

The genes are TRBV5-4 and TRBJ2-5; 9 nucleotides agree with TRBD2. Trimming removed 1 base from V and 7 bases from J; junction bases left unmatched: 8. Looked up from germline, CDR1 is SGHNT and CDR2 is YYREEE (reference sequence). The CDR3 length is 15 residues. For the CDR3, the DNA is TGTGCCAGCAGCTTGACGCGGGAGGGCCCGAGGACCCAGTACTTC. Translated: CASSLTREGPRTQYF.

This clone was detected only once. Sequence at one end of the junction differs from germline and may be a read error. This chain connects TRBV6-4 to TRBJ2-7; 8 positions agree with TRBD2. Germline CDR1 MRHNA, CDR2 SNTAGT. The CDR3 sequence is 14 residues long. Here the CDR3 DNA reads TGTGCCATCAGTGCGACTAGCGCTCCCTACGAGCAGTACTTC. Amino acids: CAISATSAPYEQYF.

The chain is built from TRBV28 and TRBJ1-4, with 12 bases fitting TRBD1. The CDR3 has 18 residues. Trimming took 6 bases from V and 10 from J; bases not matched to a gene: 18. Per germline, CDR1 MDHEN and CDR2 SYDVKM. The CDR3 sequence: CASRPIPGTGGLVGKLFF. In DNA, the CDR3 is TGTGCCAGCAGACCGATTCCCGGGACAGGGGGCCTTGTGGGAAAACTGTTTTTT.